Sequencing of this T cell receptor (beta chain) was carried out in a study of Tregs in tolerant kidney transplant recipients. General study points: This study did not directly address biological reproducibility. Some patients' samples used different primers over time, so nucleotide sequences weren't comparable.

A note on this clone: Its specificity is unknown.

CD4+CD25+CD127- Tregs, CD4+CD25- non-Tregs, CD4 and CD8 cells were sorted. Before regulatory T cell sorting, thawed PBMCs rested overnight at 37°C in about 190 IU/ml IL-2. Profiling relied on immunoSEQ multiplex PCR, and the TCRdb table lists in-frame clones only, not all of them. The sample records around 63,000 clones, around 85% being singletons. The V end lost 4 bases, the J end lost 0 bases, and 16 bases lay between the germline ends. CDR1 and CDR2 (germline): SGDLS, YYNGEE. The CDR3 spans 17 residues. This chain connects TRBV9 to TRBJ2-2, with D possibly matching TRBD2 (7 bases). The material sequenced was Tregs from blood, taken before the transplant. The TCR was taken from a human donor who received a combined kidney and bone marrow transplant. CDR3 bases: TGTGCCAGCAGCCCAAGGGGGGGCAGTTCGAACACCGGGGAGCTGTTTTTT. It encodes CASSPRGGSSNTGELFF.